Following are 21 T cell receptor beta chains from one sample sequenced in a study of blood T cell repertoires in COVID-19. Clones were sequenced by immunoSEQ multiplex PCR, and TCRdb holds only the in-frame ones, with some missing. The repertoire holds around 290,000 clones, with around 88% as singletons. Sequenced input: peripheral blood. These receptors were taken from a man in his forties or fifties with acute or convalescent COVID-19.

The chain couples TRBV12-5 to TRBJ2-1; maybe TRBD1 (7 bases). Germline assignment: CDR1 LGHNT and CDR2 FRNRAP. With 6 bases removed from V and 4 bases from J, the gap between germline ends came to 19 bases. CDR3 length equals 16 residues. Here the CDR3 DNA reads TGTGCTAGTGGCTCCACGGAGGGGACAGAATACAATGAGCAGTTCTTC. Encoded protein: CASGSTEGTEYNEQFF.

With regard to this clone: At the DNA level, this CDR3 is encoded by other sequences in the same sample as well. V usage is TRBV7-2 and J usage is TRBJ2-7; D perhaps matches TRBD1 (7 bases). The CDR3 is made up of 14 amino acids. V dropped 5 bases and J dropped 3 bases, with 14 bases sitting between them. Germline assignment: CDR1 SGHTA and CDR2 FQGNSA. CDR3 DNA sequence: TGTGCCAGCAGCCCCAGGGGGGCCAGCTACGAGCAGTACTTC. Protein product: CASSPRGASYEQYF.

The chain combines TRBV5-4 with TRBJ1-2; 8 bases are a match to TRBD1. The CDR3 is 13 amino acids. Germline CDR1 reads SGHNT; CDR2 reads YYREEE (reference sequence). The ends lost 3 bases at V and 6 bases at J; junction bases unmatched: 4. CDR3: CASSWGQADGYTF. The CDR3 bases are TGTGCCAGCAGCTGGGGACAGGCTGATGGCTACACCTTC.

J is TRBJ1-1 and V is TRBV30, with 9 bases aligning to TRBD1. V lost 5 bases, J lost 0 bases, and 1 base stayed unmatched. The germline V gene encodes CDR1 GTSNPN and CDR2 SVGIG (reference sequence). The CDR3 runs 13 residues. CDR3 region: CAWGTGLNTEAFF. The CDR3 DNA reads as TGTGCCTGGGGGACAGGGCTGAACACTGAAGCTTTCTTT.

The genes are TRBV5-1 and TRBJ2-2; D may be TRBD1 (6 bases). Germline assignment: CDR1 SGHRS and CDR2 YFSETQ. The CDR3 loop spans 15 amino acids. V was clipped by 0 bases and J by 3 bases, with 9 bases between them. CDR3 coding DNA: TGCGCCAGCAGCTTGGCAGGGGCGGACACCGGGGAGCTGTTTTTT. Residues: CASSLAGADTGELFF. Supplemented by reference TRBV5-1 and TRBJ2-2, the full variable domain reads KAGVTQTPRYLIKTRGQQVTLSCSPISGHRSVSWYQQTPGQGLQFLFEYFSETQRNKGNFPGRFSGRQFSNSRSEMNVSTLELGDSALYLCASSLAGADTGELFFGEGSRLTVL.

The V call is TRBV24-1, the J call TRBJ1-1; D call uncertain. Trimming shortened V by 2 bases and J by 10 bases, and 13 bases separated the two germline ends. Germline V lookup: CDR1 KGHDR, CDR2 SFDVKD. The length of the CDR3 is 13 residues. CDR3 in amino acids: CATSDSRVGRAFF. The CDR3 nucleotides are TGTGCCACCAGTGATTCCCGGGTCGGAAGAGCTTTCTTT.

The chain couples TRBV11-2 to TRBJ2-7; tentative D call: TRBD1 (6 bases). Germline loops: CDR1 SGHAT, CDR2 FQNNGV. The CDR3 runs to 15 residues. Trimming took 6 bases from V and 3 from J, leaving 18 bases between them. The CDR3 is CASSKAGQNHYEQYF. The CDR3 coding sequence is TGTGCCAGCAGTAAGGCCGGACAGAACCACTACGAGCAGTACTTC. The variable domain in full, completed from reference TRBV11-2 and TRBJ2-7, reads EAGVAQSPRYKIIEKRQSVAFWCNPISGHATLYWYQQILGQGPKLLIQFQNNGVVDDSQLPKDRFSAERLKGVDSTLKIQPAKLEDSAVYLCASSKAGQNHYEQYFGPGTRLTVT.

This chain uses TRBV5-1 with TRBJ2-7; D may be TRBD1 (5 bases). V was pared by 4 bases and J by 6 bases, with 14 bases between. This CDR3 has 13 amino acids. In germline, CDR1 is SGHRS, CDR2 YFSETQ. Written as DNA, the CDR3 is TGCGCCAGCAGCCCCTTAGGGGTGGCCGAGCAGTACTTC. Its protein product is CASSPLGVAEQYF.

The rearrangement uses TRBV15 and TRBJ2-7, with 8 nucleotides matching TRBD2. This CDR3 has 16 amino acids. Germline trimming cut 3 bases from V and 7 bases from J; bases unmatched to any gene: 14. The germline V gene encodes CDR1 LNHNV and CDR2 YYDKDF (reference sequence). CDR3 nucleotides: TGTGCCACCAGCAGGGAAGCGGGGGATGGCGCGGGTGAGCAGTACTTC. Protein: CATSREAGDGAGEQYF.

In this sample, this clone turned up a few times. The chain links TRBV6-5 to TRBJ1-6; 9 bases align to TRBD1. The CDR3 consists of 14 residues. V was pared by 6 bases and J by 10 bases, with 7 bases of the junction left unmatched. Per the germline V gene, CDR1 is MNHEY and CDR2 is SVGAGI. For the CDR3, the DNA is TGTGCCAGCAGGTTACAGGGGGCGCACTCACCCCTCCACTTT. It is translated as CASRLQGAHSPLHF.

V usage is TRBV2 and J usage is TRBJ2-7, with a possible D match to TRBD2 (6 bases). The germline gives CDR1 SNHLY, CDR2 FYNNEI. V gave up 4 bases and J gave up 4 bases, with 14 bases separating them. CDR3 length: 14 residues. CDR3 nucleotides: TGTGCCAGCAGTGCGGAGGGGACGCGTTACGAGCAGTACTTC. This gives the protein CASSAEGTRYEQYF.

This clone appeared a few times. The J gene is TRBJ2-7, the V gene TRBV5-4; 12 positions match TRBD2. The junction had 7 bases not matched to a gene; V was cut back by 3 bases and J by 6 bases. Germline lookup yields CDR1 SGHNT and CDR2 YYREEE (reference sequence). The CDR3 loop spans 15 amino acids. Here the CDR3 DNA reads TGTGCCAGCAGCTCCGGACTAGCGGGGCGGTTCGAGCAGTACTTC. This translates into CASSSGLAGRFEQYF. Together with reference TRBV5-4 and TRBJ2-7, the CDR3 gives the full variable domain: ETGVTQSPTHLIKTRGQQVTLRCSSQSGHNTVSWYQQALGQGPQFIFQYYREEENGRGNFPPRFSGLQFPNYSSELNVNALELDDSALYLCASSSGLAGRFEQYFGPGTRLTVT.

CDR3 nucleotides: TGTGCCAGCAGCTTAGGACAGGGTTTGTACACTGAAGCTTTCTTT. Translation: CASSLGQGLYTEAFF. V is TRBV5-4 and J is TRBJ1-1, with TRBD1 matching 8 bases. V trimming: 2 bases; J trimming: 3 bases; junction bases outside the gene matches: 6. Germline loops: CDR1 SGHNT, CDR2 YYREEE (reference sequence). The CDR3 loop spans 15 amino acids.

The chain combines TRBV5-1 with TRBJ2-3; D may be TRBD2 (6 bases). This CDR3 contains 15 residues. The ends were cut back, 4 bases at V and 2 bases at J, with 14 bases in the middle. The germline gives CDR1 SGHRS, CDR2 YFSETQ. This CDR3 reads CASSPRGGNTDTQYF. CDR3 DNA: TGCGCCAGCAGCCCCCGAGGCGGGAACACAGATACGCAGTATTTT.

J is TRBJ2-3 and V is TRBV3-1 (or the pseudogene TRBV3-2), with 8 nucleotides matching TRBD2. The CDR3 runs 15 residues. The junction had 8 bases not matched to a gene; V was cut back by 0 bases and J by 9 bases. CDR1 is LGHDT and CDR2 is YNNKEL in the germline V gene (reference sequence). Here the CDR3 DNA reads TGTGCCAGCAGCCAAGATCTCGATAGCGGGGAAACGCAGTATTTT. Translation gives CASSQDLDSGETQYF.

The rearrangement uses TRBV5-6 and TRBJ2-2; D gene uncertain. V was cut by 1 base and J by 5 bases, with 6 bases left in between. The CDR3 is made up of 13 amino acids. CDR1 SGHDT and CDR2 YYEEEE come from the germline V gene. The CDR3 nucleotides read TGTGCCAGCAGCTTGTTCCTAACCGGGGAGCTGTTTTTT. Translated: CASSLFLTGELFF. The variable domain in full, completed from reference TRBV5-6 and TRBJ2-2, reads DAGVTQSPTHLIKTRGQQVTLRCSPKSGHDTVSWYQQALGQGPQFIFQYYEEEERQRGNFPDRFSGHQFPNYSSELNVNALLLGDSALYLCASSLFLTGELFFGEGSRLTVL.

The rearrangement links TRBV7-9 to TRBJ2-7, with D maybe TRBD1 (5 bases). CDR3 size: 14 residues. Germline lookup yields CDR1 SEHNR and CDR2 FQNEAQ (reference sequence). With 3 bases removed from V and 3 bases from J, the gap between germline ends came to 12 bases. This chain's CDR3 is CASSLTALNYEQYF. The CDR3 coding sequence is TGTGCCAGCAGCTTGACAGCCCTAAACTACGAGCAGTACTTC.

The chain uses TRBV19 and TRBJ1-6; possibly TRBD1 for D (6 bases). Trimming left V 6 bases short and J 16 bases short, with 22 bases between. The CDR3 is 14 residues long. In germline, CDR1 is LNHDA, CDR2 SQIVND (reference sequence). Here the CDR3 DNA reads TGTGCCAGTAGCCTCCGAAACCTACAGGGAATACTCCACTTT. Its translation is CASSLRNLQGILHF.

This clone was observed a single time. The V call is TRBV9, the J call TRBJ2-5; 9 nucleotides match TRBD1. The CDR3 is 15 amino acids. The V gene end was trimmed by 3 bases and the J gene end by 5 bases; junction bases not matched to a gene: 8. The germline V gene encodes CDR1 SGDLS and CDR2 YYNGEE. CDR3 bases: TGTGCCAGCAGCGGAGGGACAGGGAGGACGGAGACCCAGTACTTC. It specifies CASSGGTGRTETQYF.

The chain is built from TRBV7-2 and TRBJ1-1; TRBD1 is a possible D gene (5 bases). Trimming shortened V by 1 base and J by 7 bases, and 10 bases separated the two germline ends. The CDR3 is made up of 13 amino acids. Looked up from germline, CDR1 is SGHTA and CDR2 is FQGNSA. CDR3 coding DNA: TGTGCCAGCAGCTTAGATAGCACAGGTGAAGCTTTCTTT. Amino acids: CASSLDSTGEAFF.

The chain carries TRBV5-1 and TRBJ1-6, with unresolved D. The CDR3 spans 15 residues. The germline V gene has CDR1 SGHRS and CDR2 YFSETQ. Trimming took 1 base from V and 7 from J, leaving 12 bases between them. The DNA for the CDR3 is TGCGCCAGCAGCTTGTACAGTACTCCCAATTCACCCCTCCACTTT. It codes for CASSLYSTPNSPLHF.